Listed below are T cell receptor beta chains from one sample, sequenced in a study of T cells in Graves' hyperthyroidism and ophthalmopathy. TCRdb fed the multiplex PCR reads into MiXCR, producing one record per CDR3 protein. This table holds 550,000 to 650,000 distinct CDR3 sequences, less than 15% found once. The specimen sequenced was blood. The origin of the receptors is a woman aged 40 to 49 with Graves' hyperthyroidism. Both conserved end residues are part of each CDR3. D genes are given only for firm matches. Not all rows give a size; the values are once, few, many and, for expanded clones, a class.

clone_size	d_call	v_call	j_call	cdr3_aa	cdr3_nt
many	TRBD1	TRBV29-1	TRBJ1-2	CSGTGGNGYTF	TGCAGTGGGACAGGAGGCAATGGCTACACCTTC
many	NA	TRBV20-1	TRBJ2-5	CSAGAETQYF	TGCAGTGCCGGAGCAGAGACCCAGTACTTC
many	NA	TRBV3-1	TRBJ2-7	CASSHENYEQYF	TGTGCCAGCAGCCATGAGAACTACGAGCAGTACTTC
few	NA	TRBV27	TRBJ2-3	CASSHMSSSTDTQYF	TGTGCCAGCAGTCACATGAGCAGTAGCACAGATACGCAGTATTTT
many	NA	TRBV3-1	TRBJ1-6	CASSQAQPNSPLHF	TGTGCCAGCAGCCAAGCCCAACCAAATTCACCCCTCCACTTT
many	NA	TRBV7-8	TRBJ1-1	CASSLGGGANTEAFF	TGTGCCAGCAGCTTAGGAGGGGGAGCGAACACTGAAGCTTTCTTT
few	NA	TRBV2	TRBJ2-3	CASRRGDTQYF	TGTGCCAGCCGACGGGGAGATACGCAGTATTTT
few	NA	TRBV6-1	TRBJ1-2	CASSLDSLGSDYGYTF	TGTGCCAGCAGTTTAGACAGCTTGGGGTCAGACTATGGCTACACCTTC
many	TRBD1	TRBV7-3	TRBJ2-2	CASSQGQGATGELFF	TGTGCCAGCAGTCAGGGACAGGGGGCAACCGGGGAGCTGTTTTTT
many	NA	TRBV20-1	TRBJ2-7	CSANDGADEQYF	TGCAGTGCTAATGATGGTGCCGACGAGCAGTACTTC
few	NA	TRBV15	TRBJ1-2	CATSREMGGGDGYTF	TGTGCCACCAGCAGAGAAATGGGGGGAGGGGATGGCTACACCTTC
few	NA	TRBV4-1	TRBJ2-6	CASSQVRQDLSGANVLTF	TGCGCCAGCAGCCAAGTCCGCCAGGACCTCTCTGGGGCCAACGTCCTGACTTTC
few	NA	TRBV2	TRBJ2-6	CASLEGSGANVLTF	TGTGCCAGCCTGGAAGGCTCTGGGGCCAACGTCCTGACTTTC
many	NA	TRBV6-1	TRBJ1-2	CASSSRLGYGYTF	TGTGCCAGCAGTTCCCGACTGGGCTATGGCTACACCTTC
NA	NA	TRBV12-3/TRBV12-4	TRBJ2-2	CAGSLSFGGTGELFF	TGTGCCGGCAGTTTAAGCTTTGGCGGGACCGGGGAGCTGTTTTTT
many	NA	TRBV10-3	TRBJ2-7	CAISVVGGHEQYF	TGTGCCATCAGTGTGGTGGGGGGCCACGAGCAGTACTTC
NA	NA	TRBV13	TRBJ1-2	CASSAGTGSYGYTF	TGTGCCAGCAGCGCCGGGACGGGATCCTATGGCTACACCTTC
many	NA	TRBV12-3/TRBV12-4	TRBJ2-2	CASNAENTGELFF	TGTGCCAGCAATGCGGAAAACACCGGGGAGCTGTTTTTT
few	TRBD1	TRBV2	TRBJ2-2	CASSEIQGAWNTGELLF	TGTGCCAGCAGTGAGATCCAGGGGGCTTGGAACACCGGGGAGCTGCTTTTT
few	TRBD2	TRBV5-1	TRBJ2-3	CASSLAGKSTDTQYF	TGCGCCAGCAGCCTAGCGGGAAAAAGCACAGATACGCAGTATTTT
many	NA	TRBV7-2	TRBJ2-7	CASTTQKDAYEQYF	TGTGCCAGCACTACACAGAAGGACGCCTACGAGCAGTACTTC
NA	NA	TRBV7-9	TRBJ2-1	CASTPTASYNEQFF	TGTGCCAGCACCCCGACAGCCTCCTACAATGAGCAGTTCTTC
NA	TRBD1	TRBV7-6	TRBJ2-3	CASSFTGGEGDTQYF	TGTGCCAGCAGCTTTACAGGGGGAGAGGGAGATACGCAGTATTTT
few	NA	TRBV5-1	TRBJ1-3	CASSLVGAADYSGNTIYF	TGCGCCAGCAGCTTGGTCGGCGCCGCCGACTACTCTGGAAACACCATATATTTT
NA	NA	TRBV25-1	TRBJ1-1	CASSESDRTEAFF	TGTGCCAGCAGTGAATCAGACCGCACTGAAGCTTTCTTT
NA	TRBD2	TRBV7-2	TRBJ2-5	CASSFRLAGGETQYF	TGTGCCAGCAGCTTCCGACTAGCGGGAGGAGAGACCCAGTACTTC
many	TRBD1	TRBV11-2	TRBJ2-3	CASRGQGDTQYF	TGTGCCAGCAGAGGACAGGGGGATACGCAGTATTTT
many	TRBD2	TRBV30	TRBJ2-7	CAWLIRTSGRGEQYF	TGTGCCTGGCTAATCAGGACTAGCGGGAGGGGCGAGCAGTACTTC
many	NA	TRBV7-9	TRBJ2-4	CASSLLLLGEAKNIQYF	TGTGCCAGCAGCTTACTTCTCCTGGGTGAAGCCAAAAACATTCAGTACTTC
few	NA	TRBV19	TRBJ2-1	CASSITEYNEQFF	TGTGCCAGTAGTATCACAGAATACAATGAGCAGTTCTTC
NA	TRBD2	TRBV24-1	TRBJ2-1	CATTRKNMVGGPVEQFF	TGTGCCACCACCCGGAAGAATATGGTGGGAGGGCCCGTTGAGCAGTTCTTC
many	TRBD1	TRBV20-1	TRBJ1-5	CSARDLTGGGWVGQPQHF	TGCAGTGCTAGGGACTTGACAGGGGGCGGATGGGTAGGTCAGCCCCAGCATTTT
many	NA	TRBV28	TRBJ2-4	CASCLGLAKNIQYF	TGTGCCAGCTGCCTCGGTCTAGCCAAAAACATTCAGTACTTC
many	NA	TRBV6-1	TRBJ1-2	CASSIYFESYGYTF	TGTGCCAGCAGCATATACTTTGAGAGCTATGGCTACACCTTC
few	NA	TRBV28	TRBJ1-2	CASSSQGLGNYGYTF	TGTGCCAGCAGTTCACAGGGATTGGGTAACTATGGCTACACCTTC
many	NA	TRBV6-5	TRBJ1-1	CASSYKGKNTEAFF	TGTGCCAGCAGTTACAAGGGGAAGAACACTGAAGCTTTCTTT
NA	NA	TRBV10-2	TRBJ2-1	CASSEGYEQFF	TGCGCCAGCAGTGAGGGTTATGAGCAGTTCTTC
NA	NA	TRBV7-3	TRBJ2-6	CASSRRDGANVLTF	TGTGCCAGCAGCCGGAGGGATGGGGCCAACGTCCTGACTTTC
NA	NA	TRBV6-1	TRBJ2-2	CASSERGSTGELFF	TGTGCCAGCAGTGAAAGGGGAAGCACCGGGGAGCTGTTTTTT
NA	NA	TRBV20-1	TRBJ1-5	CSANQPERGNQPQHF	TGCAGTGCTAACCAACCGGAGAGGGGCAATCAGCCCCAGCATTTT
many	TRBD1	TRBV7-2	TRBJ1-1	CASSPGQGGFEAFF	TGTGCCAGCAGCCCCGGCCAGGGGGGCTTTGAAGCTTTCTTT
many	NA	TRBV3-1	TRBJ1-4	CASSQARDGEKLFF	TGTGCCAGCAGCCAAGCCAGGGATGGGGAAAAACTGTTTTTT
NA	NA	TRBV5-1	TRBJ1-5	CASSLGSFNQPQHF	TGCGCCAGCAGCTTGGGCAGCTTCAATCAGCCCCAGCATTTT
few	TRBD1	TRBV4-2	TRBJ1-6	CASSQLGTGEISSPLHF	TGTGCCAGCAGCCAACTTGGGACAGGGGAGATCAGTTCACCCCTCCACTTT
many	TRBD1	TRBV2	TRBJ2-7	CASSGTASYEQYF	TGTGCCAGTTCCGGGACAGCCTCCTACGAGCAGTACTTC